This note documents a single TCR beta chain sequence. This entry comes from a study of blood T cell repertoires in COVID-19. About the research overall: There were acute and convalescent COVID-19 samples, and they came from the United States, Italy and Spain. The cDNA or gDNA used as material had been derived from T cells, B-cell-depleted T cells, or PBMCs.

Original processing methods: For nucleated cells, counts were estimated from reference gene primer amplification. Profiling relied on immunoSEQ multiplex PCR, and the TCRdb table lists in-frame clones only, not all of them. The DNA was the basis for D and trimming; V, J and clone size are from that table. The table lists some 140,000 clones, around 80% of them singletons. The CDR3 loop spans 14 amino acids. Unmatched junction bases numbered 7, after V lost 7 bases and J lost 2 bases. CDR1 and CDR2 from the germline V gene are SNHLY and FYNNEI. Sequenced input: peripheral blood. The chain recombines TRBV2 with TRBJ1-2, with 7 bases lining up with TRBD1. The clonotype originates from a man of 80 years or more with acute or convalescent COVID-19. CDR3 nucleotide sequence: TGTGCCAGCAAACAGGGGAATCAAAACTATGGCTACACCTTC. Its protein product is CASKQGNQNYGYTF.